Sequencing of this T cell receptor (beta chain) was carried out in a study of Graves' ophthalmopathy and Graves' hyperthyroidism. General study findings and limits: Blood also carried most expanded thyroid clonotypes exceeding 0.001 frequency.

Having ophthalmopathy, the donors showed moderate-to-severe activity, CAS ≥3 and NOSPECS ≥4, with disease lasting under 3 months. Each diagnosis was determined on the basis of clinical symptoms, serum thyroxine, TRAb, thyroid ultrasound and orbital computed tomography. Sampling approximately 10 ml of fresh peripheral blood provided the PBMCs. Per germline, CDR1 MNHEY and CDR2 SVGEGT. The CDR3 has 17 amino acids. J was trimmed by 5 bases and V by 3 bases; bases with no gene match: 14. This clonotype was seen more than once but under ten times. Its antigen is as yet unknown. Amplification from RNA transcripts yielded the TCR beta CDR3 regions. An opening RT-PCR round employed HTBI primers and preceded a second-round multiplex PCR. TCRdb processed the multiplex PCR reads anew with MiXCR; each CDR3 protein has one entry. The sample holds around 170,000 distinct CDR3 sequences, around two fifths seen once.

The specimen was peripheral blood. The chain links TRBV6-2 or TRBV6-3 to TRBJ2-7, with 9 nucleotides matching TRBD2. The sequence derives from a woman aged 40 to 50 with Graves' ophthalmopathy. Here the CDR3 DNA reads TGTGCCAGCAGTTATTTGTTCATTGCGGGAGGGCCGCACGAGCAGTACTTC. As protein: CASSYLFIAGGPHEQYF.